This T cell receptor beta chain was identified during a study of blood T cells in healthy people across ages. A J-beta primer mix and a sample-barcoded 5' primer were used in a second PCR of about 7 to 12 cycles. From the 5' RACE reads, TCRdb called clonotypes with MiXCR, one entry per CDR3 protein. The sample lists 750,000 or so distinct CDR3 sequences, around a quarter occurring once. These data were also filed under a second study, of T cells of mothers and their children.

This TCR came from a boy between 5 and 17 years old in good health. The sample taken for sequencing was blood.

CDR3 in DNA: TGTGCCAGCAGCTTAGGGCGCCTCGCAGCGGGGGGCCAAGAGACCCAGTACTTC. It is translated as CASSLGRLAAGGQETQYF. This rearrangement joins TRBV11-2 to TRBJ2-7, with 9 bases that match TRBD2. The J call may be faulty, since TRBJ2-5 better matches the DNA end. The germline V gene has CDR1 SGHAT and CDR2 FQNNGV. CDR3 size: 18 residues.